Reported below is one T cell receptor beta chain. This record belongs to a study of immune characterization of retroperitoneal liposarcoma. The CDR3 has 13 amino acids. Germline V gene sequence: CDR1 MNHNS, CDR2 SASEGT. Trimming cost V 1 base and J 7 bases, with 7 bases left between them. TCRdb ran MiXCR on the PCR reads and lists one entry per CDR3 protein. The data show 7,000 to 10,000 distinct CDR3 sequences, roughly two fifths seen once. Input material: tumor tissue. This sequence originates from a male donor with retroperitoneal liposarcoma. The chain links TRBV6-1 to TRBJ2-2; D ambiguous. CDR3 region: CASSEGVIGELFF. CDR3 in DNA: TGTGCCAGCAGTGAAGGGGTGATCGGGGAGCTGTTTTTT.